This TCR beta chain was captured by sequencing in a study of blood T cell repertoires in COVID-19. Across the whole study: Samples representing acute and convalescent COVID-19 were sourced from the United States, Italy and Spain. The analysed material was cDNA or gDNA that came from T cells, B-cell-depleted T cells, or PBMCs.

The CDR3 sequence is 15 residues long. Per germline, CDR1 SNHLY and CDR2 FYNNEI. V lost 1 base and J 7 bases, leaving 14 bases between the germline ends. Residents of about 25 US areas, aged roughly 18 to 89 years, made up the participants. Clinical history reported by participants formed the basis on which cohorts were assigned. Sequencing used immunoSEQ multiplex PCR; TCRdb keeps in-frame clones, though not all of them. The top ten hold over 12% of the sample, which has 200,000 to 250,000 clones, around 90% seen once. The specimen sequenced was PBMCs or T cells enriched from blood (not recorded which). The receptor was isolated from a woman between 50 and 59 years old with acute COVID-19. The chain recombines TRBV2 with TRBJ1-5; no definite D call. As DNA, the CDR3 is TGTGCCAGCAGTGAAGGAGTGGCGGCTAGGCAGCCCCAGCATTTT. Protein sequence: CASSEGVAARQPQHF.